The 15 T cell receptor beta chains below come from one sample, sequenced in a study of blood T cell repertoires in COVID-19. The repertoire was sequenced with immunoSEQ multiplex PCR; TCRdb's copy has only in-frame clones and lacks some. The sample carries hundreds of thousands of clones, 83% recorded once. Sequenced sample: peripheral blood. These receptors all come from a woman in her 40s with active or convalescent COVID-19.

The chain employs TRBV12-5 and TRBJ1-2, with D perhaps TRBD1 (5 bases). This CDR3 region has 13 residues. Per the germline V gene, CDR1 is LGHNT and CDR2 is FRNRAP. Between the trimmed V and J ends, which lost 6 bases and 2 bases, there was a span of 10 bases. As DNA, the CDR3 is TGTGCTAGTGGATCGGACACCAACTATGGCTACACCTTC. Protein product: CASGSDTNYGYTF.

The V and J genes are TRBV5-1 and TRBJ2-3; D is perhaps TRBD1 (5 bases). Germline V gene data show CDR1 as SGHRS and CDR2 as YFSETQ. The CDR3 contains 14 residues. The ends were cut back, 0 bases at V and 5 bases at J, with 10 bases in the middle. CDR3 in DNA: TGCGCCAGCAGCTTGGGACAGTCCATAGATACGCAGTATTTT. This translates into CASSLGQSIDTQYF.

This chain links TRBV5-1 with TRBJ1-4; maybe TRBD1 (5 bases). The CDR3 totals 14 residues. The germline V gene has CDR1 SGHRS and CDR2 YFSETQ. Trimming pared 3 bases from V and 5 bases from J, leaving 11 bases between. CDR3 nucleotide sequence: TGCGCCAGCAGCTCGGGACTTTCAAATGAAAAACTGTTTTTT. Translated: CASSSGLSNEKLFF. Complete variable domain (other parts from reference TRBV5-1 and TRBJ1-4): KAGVTQTPRYLIKTRGQQVTLSCSPISGHRSVSWYQQTPGQGLQFLFEYFSETQRNKGNFPGRFSGRQFSNSRSEMNVSTLELGDSALYLCASSSGLSNEKLFFGSGTQLSVL.

The genes are TRBV7-2 and TRBJ2-7; 9 nucleotides match TRBD1. The length of the CDR3 is 16 residues. V shed 2 bases, J shed 1 base, and the junction held 6 bases outside the gene matches. Germline V gene sequence: CDR1 SGHTA, CDR2 FQGNSA. CDR3 in DNA: TGTGCCAGCAGCTTACGCTCGGGACAGGGATCCTACGAGCAGTACTTC. Translation: CASSLRSGQGSYEQYF.

J is TRBJ2-3 and V is TRBV28, with TRBD1 identical over 8 bases. The J segment lost 1 base and the V segment lost 5 bases, leaving 5 bases of the junction unmatched. Germline lookup yields CDR1 MDHEN and CDR2 SYDVKM. The CDR3 sequence is 15 residues long. CDR3 amino acids: CASSVGGQGTDTQYF. CDR3 sequence (DNA): TGTGCCAGCAGTGTAGGGGGACAGGGCACAGATACGCAGTATTTT. Looking up the rest from reference TRBV28 and TRBJ2-3 gives the full variable domain: DVKVTQSSRYLVKRTGEKVFLECVQDMDHENMFWYRQDPGLGLRLIYFSYDVKMKEKGDIPEGYSVSREKKERFSLILESASTNQTSMYLCASSVGGQGTDTQYFGPGTRLTVL.

The chain uses TRBV5-1 and TRBJ1-4, with D maybe TRBD1 (5 bases). With 0 bases removed from V and 10 bases from J, the gap between germline ends came to 16 bases. The germline gives CDR1 SGHRS, CDR2 YFSETQ. The CDR3 is made up of 15 amino acids. The CDR3 reads CASSLVAGRKGKLFF. The DNA of the CDR3 is TGCGCCAGCAGCTTGGTGGCGGGACGGAAAGGAAAACTGTTTTTT.

This clone showed up just a few times. The chain recombines TRBV28 with TRBJ1-1, with D maybe TRBD1 (6 bases). This CDR3 is 15 amino acids long. Looked up from germline, CDR1 is MDHEN and CDR2 is SYDVKM. V lost 3 bases and J 6 bases, leaving 17 bases between the germline ends. For the CDR3, the DNA is TGTGCCAGCAGTTTCCGGACAGAGGGCCGTTCTGAAGCTTTCTTT. Protein product: CASSFRTEGRSEAFF. Filled out from reference TRBV28 and TRBJ1-1, the complete variable domain reads DVKVTQSSRYLVKRTGEKVFLECVQDMDHENMFWYRQDPGLGLRLIYFSYDVKMKEKGDIPEGYSVSREKKERFSLILESASTNQTSMYLCASSFRTEGRSEAFFGQGTRLTVV.

The chain is built from TRBV5-1 and TRBJ1-6, with 7 positions matching TRBD1. J gave up 5 bases and V 3 bases, and 5 bases lay outside the gene matches. The germline V gene encodes CDR1 SGHRS and CDR2 YFSETQ. The CDR3 is made up of 15 amino acids. The CDR3 loop is CASSSGTVDNSPLHF. CDR3 coding DNA: TGCGCCAGCAGCTCCGGGACAGTAGATAATTCACCCCTCCACTTT. Full variable domain (remainder filled in from reference TRBV5-1 and TRBJ1-6): KAGVTQTPRYLIKTRGQQVTLSCSPISGHRSVSWYQQTPGQGLQFLFEYFSETQRNKGNFPGRFSGRQFSNSRSEMNVSTLELGDSALYLCASSSGTVDNSPLHFGNGTRLTVT.

The chain couples TRBV10-3 to TRBJ1-2, with 8 bases aligning to TRBD1. The CDR3 runs 15 residues. Germline CDR1 ENHRY, CDR2 SYGVKD. Trimming removed 4 bases from V and 3 bases from J; junction bases left unmatched: 7. CDR3 in DNA: TGTGCCATCAGTGTGGACAGGGTGGCGGACTATGGCTACACCTTC. Translation: CAISVDRVADYGYTF.

The rearrangement links TRBV9 to TRBJ2-7; TRBD2 aligns across 13 bases. Per the germline V gene, CDR1 is SGDLS and CDR2 is YYNGEE. Trimming took 1 base from V and 2 from J; bases not matched to a gene: 0. The CDR3 totals 15 residues. Written as DNA, the CDR3 is TGTGCCAGCAGCGTAACTAGCGGGGGGGCCTACGAGCAGTACTTC. It is translated as CASSVTSGGAYEQYF.

V is TRBV7-2 and J is TRBJ2-5; TRBD1 is a possible D gene (5 bases). The CDR3 is made up of 14 amino acids. Trimming removed 5 bases from V and 4 bases from J, with 14 bases in between. Germline V lookup: CDR1 SGHTA, CDR2 FQGNSA. This CDR3 is CASSTRQSAETQYF. CDR3 DNA: TGTGCCAGCAGCACCCGACAGTCTGCAGAGACCCAGTACTTC.

The rearrangement joins TRBV7-9 to TRBJ2-7, with D possibly TRBD1 on 6 matching bases. CDR3 length equals 17 residues. V lost 1 base, J lost 0 bases, and 16 bases lay in between. Germline assignment: CDR1 SEHNR and CDR2 FQNEAQ (reference sequence). In nucleotides, the CDR3 is TGTGCCAGCAGCTTAGTCACAGGGATAAGGTCCTCCTACGAGCAGTACTTC. Protein: CASSLVTGIRSSYEQYF.

V usage is TRBV5-1 and J usage is TRBJ2-2; D might be TRBD2 (5 bases). CDR3 length: 14 residues. V was shortened by 5 bases and J by 1 base, with 9 bases between the two germline ends. Germline values: CDR1 SGHRS, CDR2 YFSETQ. CDR3 amino acids: CASRQRENTGELFF. The CDR3 DNA sequence: TGCGCCAGCAGACAGAGGGAGAACACCGGGGAGCTGTTTTTT.

In its sample, this clone was seen once. This chain joins TRBV24-1 and TRBJ2-1; TRBD1 matches 7 bases. Looked up from germline, CDR1 is KGHDR and CDR2 is SFDVKD. The length of the CDR3 is 17 residues. Germline trimming cut 1 base from V and 4 bases from J; bases unmatched to any gene: 9. The CDR3 DNA reads TGTGCCACCAGTGATTTTAGGGGGCGGGTGGGATACAATGAGCAGTTCTTC. Translating gives CATSDFRGRVGYNEQFF.

This clone has a single count. This chain connects TRBV24-1 to TRBJ2-2; 7 nucleotides match TRBD1. Germline V CDR1 and CDR2: KGHDR, SFDVKD. The junction had 6 bases not matched to a gene; V was cut back by 3 bases and J by 6 bases. The CDR3 is 15 amino acids. CDR3 coding DNA: TGTGCCACCAGTGATATACAGGGGTCCCCCGGGGAGCTGTTTTTT. Its protein is CATSDIQGSPGELFF.